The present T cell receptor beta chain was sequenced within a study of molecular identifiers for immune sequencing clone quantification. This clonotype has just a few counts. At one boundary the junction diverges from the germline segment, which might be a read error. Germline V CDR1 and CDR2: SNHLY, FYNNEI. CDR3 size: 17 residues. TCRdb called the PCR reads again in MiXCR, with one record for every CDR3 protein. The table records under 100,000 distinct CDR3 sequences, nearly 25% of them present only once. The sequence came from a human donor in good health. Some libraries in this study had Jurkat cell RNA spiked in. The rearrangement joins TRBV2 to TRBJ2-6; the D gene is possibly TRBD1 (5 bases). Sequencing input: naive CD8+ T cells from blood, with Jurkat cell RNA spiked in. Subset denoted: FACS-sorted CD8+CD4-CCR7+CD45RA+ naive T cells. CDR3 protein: CAIRQTPRWSGANALTF. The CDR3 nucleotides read TGTGCCATTAGACAGACCCCAAGATGGTCTGGGGCCAACGCCCTGACTTTC.